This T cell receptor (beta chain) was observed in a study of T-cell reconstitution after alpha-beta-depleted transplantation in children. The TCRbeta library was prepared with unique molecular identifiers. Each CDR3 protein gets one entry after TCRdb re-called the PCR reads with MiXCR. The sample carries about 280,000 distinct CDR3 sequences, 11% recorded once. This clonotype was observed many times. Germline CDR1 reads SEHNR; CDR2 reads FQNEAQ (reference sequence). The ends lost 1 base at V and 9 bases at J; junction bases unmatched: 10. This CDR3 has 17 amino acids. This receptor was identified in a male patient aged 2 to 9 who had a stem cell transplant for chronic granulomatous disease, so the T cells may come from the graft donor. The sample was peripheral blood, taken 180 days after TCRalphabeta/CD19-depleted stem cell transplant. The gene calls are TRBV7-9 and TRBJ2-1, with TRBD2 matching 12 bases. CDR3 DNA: TGTGCCAGCAGCTTAGAGGGGACTAGCGGGCAGACATGTGAGCAGTTCTTC. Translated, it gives CASSLEGTSGQTCEQFF. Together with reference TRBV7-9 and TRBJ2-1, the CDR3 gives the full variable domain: DTGVSQNPRHKITKRGQNVTFRCDPISEHNRLYWYRQTLGQGPEFLTYFQNEAQLEKSRLLSDRFSAERPKGSFSTLEIQRTEQGDSAMYLCASSLEGTSGQTCEQFFGPGTRLTVL.